Listed below are T cell receptor beta chains from one sample, sequenced in a study of T cell responses to AZD1222 COVID-19 vaccine. The protocol was immunoSEQ multiplex PCR, while the TCRdb copy is restricted to in-frame clones and leaves out a portion. This table holds approximately 150,000 clones, 80% to 95% found once. The input for sequencing was peripheral blood, taken on day 0 of AZD1222 vaccination. The receptors derive from an adult in good health. The CDR3 runs from the conserved cysteine through the conserved F or W. D genes are given only for firm matches. The size of a clone is reported for some rows only, either as once, few or many, or as a class for expanded clones.

clone_size j_call v_call d_call cdr3_nt cdr3_aa
. TRBJ2-7 TRBV11-1 . TGTGCCAGCAGCTACGTTGGCGCCTCCTACGAGCAGTACTTC CASSYVGASYEQYF
. TRBJ1-3 TRBV4-2 . TGTGCCAGCAGCCAAGATTCGGACTTTGGAAACACCATATATTTT CASSQDSDFGNTIYF
. TRBJ1-2 TRBV7-2 TRBD1 TGTGCCAGCAGCCCCCGGACAGGGGGTCGGGACTATGGCTACACCTTC CASSPRTGGRDYGYTF
. TRBJ1-2 TRBV6-6 . TGTGCCAACAGCCAACGGGGGCTTGGCTACACCTTC CANSQRGLGYTF
once TRBJ2-5 TRBV7-3 TRBD2 TGTGCCAGCAGCTTAACTCTAGCGGGAGGAGAGACCCAGTACTTC CASSLTLAGGETQYF
. TRBJ2-1 TRBV7-3 . TGTGCCAGCAGCTTAATGGGGTTGGTTGAGCAGTTCTTC CASSLMGLVEQFF
. TRBJ1-4 TRBV28 . TGTGCCAGCAGTCTCAGAAGCCCAACTAATGAAAAACTGTTTTTT CASSLRSPTNEKLFF
. TRBJ2-1 TRBV29-1 . TGCAGCGTTGCCCTATCCATGGCTGAGCAGTTCTTC CSVALSMAEQFF
. TRBJ1-1 TRBV19 . TGTGCCAGTAGCCCTGGGGGCACTGAAGCTTTCTTT CASSPGGTEAFF
. TRBJ2-3 TRBV7-2 . TGTGCCAGCAGACTGGGGGGTAGCAGGGCAGATACGCAGTATTTT CASRLGGSRADTQYF
. TRBJ2-5 TRBV9 TRBD2 TGTGCCAGCAGCGTAGAAAGCGGGGGGCCACAATACCAAGAGACCCAGTACTTC CASSVESGGPQYQETQYF
. TRBJ1-4 TRBV19 . TGTGCCAGTAGTAAAGGGGCAGGGAGTGAAAAACTGTTTTTT CASSKGAGSEKLFF
. TRBJ2-1 TRBV10-1 . TGCGCCAGCAGTGAACACAATGAGCAGTTCTTC CASSEHNEQFF
. TRBJ2-7 TRBV28 . TGTGCCAGCAGTTTGCTGCGCGGAGAGTACGAGCAGTACTTC CASSLLRGEYEQYF
. TRBJ1-1 TRBV6-2/TRBV6-3 . TGTGCCAGCAGTTACAGGGGCGGGAACACTGAAGCTTTCTTT CASSYRGGNTEAFF
. TRBJ2-3 TRBV5-1 TRBD2 TGCGCCAGCAGCCCAGCCGGGCGGGGGGGCCTGGGAGATACGCAGTATTTT CASSPAGRGGLGDTQYF
once TRBJ1-1 TRBV14 . TGTGCCAGCAGCCAAGCACGGAACACTGAAGCTTTCTTT CASSQARNTEAFF
. TRBJ1-1 TRBV6-5 . TGTGCCAGCAGTTACTCTGGGGTTGAAGCTTTCTTT CASSYSGVEAFF
. TRBJ1-2 TRBV5-1 . TGCGCCAGCAGCTTCCGGGAGCCCGTAAATGGCTACACCTTC CASSFREPVNGYTF
. TRBJ2-5 TRBV7-9 . TGTGCCAGCAGCTCCCGGACGGGTCAAGAGACCCAGTACTTC CASSSRTGQETQYF
. TRBJ1-5 TRBV5-1 . TGCGCCAGCAGCCTGGACACTTTCAATCAGCCCCAGCATTTT CASSLDTFNQPQHF
. TRBJ1-4 TRBV5-4 TRBD1 TGTGCCAGCAGCTCACAGGGGCACAATGAAAAACTGTTTTTT CASSSQGHNEKLFF
. TRBJ1-1 TRBV4-3 . TGCGCCAGCAGCCAAGAAGGAGGGTGGACTGAAGCTTTCTTT CASSQEGGWTEAFF
. TRBJ2-2 TRBV3-1/TRBV3-2 TRBD1 TGTGCCAGCAGCCCCAAGGGACAGTCTGCGAACACCGGGGAGCTGTTTTTT CASSPKGQSANTGELFF
. TRBJ1-5 TRBV19 . TGTGCCAGTAGGCATCCAGGGTTTAGGGATAGCAATCAGCCCCAGCATTTT CASRHPGFRDSNQPQHF
once TRBJ1-1 TRBV7-2 TRBD1 TGTGCCAGCAGCTTAAAAACAGGGGCGAACACTGAAGCTTTCTTT CASSLKTGANTEAFF
. TRBJ2-7 TRBV29-1 TRBD2 TGCAGCGTTGAACCCCCAAGGCTAGCGGGAGATTCATACGAGCAGTACTTC CSVEPPRLAGDSYEQYF
few TRBJ1-1 TRBV12-3/TRBV12-4 . TGTGCCAGCAGTCCCTGGAGAGGCGACGCTTTCTTT CASSPWRGDAFF
. TRBJ1-3 TRBV27 . TGTGCCAGCAGTTTATCGGGGCTATCTACTGGAAACACCATATATTTT CASSLSGLSTGNTIYF
. TRBJ2-3 TRBV28 . TGTGCCAGTCCCCTAAAGGGGGGAGATACGCAGTATTTT CASPLKGGDTQYF
. TRBJ2-7 TRBV7-9 . TGTGCCAGCAGCGCCGGTAGCCGAGGGCAGTACTTC CASSAGSRGQYF
. TRBJ2-5 TRBV14 TRBD1 TGTGCCAGCAGCGGAACAGGGGGCATCGAGACCCAGTACTTC CASSGTGGIETQYF
. TRBJ1-1 TRBV29-1 . TGCAGCGTTGAAGATCGGCGGCCTGGAGGAGCTTTCTTT CSVEDRRPGGAFF
. TRBJ1-1 TRBV28 TRBD1 TGTGCCAGCAGAAAGGGACAGGCCGGCGTCACTGAAGCTTTCTTT CASRKGQAGVTEAFF
. TRBJ2-5 TRBV29-1 TRBD1 TGCAGCGTTGAAGGGCTCGGGACAGTTGGAGAGACCCAGTACTTC CSVEGLGTVGETQYF
once TRBJ1-2 TRBV5-4 . TGTGCCAGCAGCTTGCAGGGGCGGGTGAGTCATGGCTACACCTTC CASSLQGRVSHGYTF
once TRBJ2-7 TRBV7-8 TRBD2 TGTGCCAGCAGCTTGGGACTAGCTTCCTACGAGCAGTACTTC CASSLGLASYEQYF
once TRBJ2-1 TRBV25-1 TRBD1 TGTGCCAGCAGTGCACGGACAGGGAACGGTGAGCAGTTCTTC CASSARTGNGEQFF
. TRBJ1-4 TRBV7-8 . TGTGCCAGCAGCTCCGACAGAATTTGGAGAGAAAAACTGTTTTTT CASSSDRIWREKLFF
. TRBJ1-4 TRBV27 . TGTGCCAGCACTTCTTCGGTTGTTAGAGAAAAACTGTTTTTT CASTSSVVREKLFF
. TRBJ2-3 TRBV4-2 TRBD2 TGTGCCAGCAGCCAAGATGTGGCTAGCGGAAGCCCTAGCACAGATACGCAGTATTTT CASSQDVASGSPSTDTQYF
once TRBJ1-5 TRBV11-2 . TGTGCCAGCAGCTTAGGGTTCAATCAGCCCCAGCATTTT CASSLGFNQPQHF
once TRBJ2-7 TRBV30 TRBD1 TGTGCCTGGAGTGGACAGGGGGGAAACTACGAGCAGTACTTC CAWSGQGGNYEQYF
. TRBJ1-2 TRBV28 TRBD1 TGTGCCAGCAGTTTAAATCCAGGGGGAGGCTACACCTTC CASSLNPGGGYTF